The clone carrying this TCR beta chain was counted between two and nine times. Its antigen is as yet unknown. V was clipped by 0 bases and J by 7 bases, with 5 bases between them. The V gene's germline CDR1 is SGHRS and CDR2 YFSETQ. CDR3 length: 12 amino acids. Quantitative 5'-RACE with molecular barcodes produced the TCR beta libraries. TCRdb independently ran MiXCR on the 5' RACE reads; one entry per CDR3 protein. The sample holds 120,000 to 150,000 distinct CDR3 sequences, 6.5% to 8.5% seen once. This entry comes from a study of CD8 T cells in ankylosing spondylitis. Findings of the study overall: Matched ankylosing spondylitis synovial fluid reportedly contained a significantly enriched population of disease-linked clones. What seemed typical of ankylosing spondylitis blood was a TCR beta motif built from about 8 highly homologous variants.

Sequences were obtained from synovial fluid, either unsorted or a sorted T cell fraction (not recorded which). The TCR sequence derives from a male donor with ankylosing spondylitis. The chain links TRBV5-1 to TRBJ2-1; the D is unclear. CDR3 bases: TGCGCCAGCAGCTTGGTGTGGAATGAGCAGTTCTTC. Amino acid sequence: CASSLVWNEQFF.